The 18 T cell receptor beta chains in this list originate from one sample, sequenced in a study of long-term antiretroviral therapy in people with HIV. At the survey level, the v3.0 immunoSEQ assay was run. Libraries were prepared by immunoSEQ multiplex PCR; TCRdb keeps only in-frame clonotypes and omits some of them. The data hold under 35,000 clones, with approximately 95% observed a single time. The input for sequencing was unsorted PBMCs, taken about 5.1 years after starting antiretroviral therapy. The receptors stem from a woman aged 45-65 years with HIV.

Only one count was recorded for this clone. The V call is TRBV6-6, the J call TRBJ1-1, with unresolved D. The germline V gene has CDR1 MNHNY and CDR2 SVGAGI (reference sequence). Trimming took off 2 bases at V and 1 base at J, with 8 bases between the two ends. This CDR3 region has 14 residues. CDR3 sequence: CASSYPKENTEAFF. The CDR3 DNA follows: TGTGCCAGCAGTTACCCTAAGGAGAACACTGAAGCTTTCTTT.

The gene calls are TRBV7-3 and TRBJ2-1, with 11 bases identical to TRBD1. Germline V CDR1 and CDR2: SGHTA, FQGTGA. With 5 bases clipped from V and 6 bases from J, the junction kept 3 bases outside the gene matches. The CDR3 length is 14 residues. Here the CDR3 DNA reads TGTGCCAGCAGCCCCGGACAGGGGGCCAATGAGCAGTTCTTC. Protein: CASSPGQGANEQFF.

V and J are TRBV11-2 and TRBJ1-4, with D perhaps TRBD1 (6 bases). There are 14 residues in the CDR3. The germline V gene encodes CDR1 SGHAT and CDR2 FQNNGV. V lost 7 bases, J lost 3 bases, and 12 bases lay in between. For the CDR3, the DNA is TGTGCCAGCAACCTGGACAGATCTAATGAAAAACTGTTTTTT. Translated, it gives CASNLDRSNEKLFF.

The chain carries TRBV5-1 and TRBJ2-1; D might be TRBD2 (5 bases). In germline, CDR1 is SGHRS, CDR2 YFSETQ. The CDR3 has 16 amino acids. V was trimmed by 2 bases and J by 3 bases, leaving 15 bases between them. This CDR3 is CASSFSWVAGYNEQFF. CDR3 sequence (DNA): TGCGCCAGCAGCTTCTCATGGGTTGCGGGCTACAATGAGCAGTTCTTC.

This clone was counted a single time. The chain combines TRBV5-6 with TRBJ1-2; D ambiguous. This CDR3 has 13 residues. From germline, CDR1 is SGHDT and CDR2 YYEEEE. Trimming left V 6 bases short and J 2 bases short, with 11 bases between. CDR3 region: CASNQRRNYGYTF. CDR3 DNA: TGTGCCAGCAACCAAAGGAGAAACTATGGCTACACCTTC.

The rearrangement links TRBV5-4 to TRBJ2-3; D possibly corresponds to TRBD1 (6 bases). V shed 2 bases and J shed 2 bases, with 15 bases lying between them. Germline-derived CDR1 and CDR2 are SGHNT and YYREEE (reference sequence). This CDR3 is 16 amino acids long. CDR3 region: CASSLQGIRFTDTQYF. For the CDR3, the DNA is TGTGCCAGCAGCTTACAGGGTATAAGATTCACAGATACGCAGTATTTT.

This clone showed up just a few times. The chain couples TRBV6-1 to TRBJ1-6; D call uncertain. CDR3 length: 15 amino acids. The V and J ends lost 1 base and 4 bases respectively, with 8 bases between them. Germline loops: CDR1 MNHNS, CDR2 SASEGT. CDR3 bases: TGTGCCAGCAGTGAAGGACGGGAGTATAATTCACCCCTCCACTTT. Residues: CASSEGREYNSPLHF.

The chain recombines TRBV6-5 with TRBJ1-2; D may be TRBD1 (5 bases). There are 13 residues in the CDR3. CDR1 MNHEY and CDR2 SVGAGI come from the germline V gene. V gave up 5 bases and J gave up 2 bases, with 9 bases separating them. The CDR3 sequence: CASSTDSNYGYTF. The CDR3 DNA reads TGTGCCAGCAGTACTGACAGCAACTATGGCTACACCTTC.

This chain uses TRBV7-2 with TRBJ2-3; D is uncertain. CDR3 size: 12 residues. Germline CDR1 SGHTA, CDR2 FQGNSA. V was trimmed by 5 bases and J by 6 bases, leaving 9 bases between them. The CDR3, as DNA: TGTGCCAGCAGCCGCCGTGGCGATACGCAGTATTTT. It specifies CASSRRGDTQYF.

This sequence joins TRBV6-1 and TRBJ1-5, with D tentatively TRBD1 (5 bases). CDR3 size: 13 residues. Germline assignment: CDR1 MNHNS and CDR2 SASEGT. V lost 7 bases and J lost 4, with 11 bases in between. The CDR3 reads CASTSQVNQPQHF. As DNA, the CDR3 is TGTGCCAGCACTTCACAGGTTAATCAGCCCCAGCATTTT.

CDR3 in DNA: TGCAGTGCTCTGGGGCAGGGGACCATATATTTT. Translating it yields CSALGQGTIYF. The rearrangement uses TRBV20-1 and TRBJ1-3; maybe TRBD1 (6 bases). Looked up from germline, CDR1 is DFQATT and CDR2 is SNEGSKA (reference sequence). CDR3 length equals 11 residues. Trimming pared 5 bases from V and 10 bases from J, leaving 12 bases between.

The CDR3: CASSETGGGTYEQYF. CDR3 in DNA: TGTGCCAGCAGTGAGACGGGGGGCGGAACCTACGAGCAGTACTTC. The rearrangement links TRBV6-1 to TRBJ2-7; tentatively, D is TRBD2 (7 bases). This CDR3 has 15 residues. Per germline, CDR1 MNHNS and CDR2 SASEGT. The germline V and J ends were trimmed by 3 bases and 2 bases, with 14 bases remaining between them.

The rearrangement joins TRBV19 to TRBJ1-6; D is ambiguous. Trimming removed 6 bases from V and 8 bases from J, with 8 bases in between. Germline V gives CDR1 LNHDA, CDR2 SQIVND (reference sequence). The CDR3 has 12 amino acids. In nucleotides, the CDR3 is TGTGCCAGTAGCCCGAAGGATTCACCCCTCCACTTT. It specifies CASSPKDSPLHF.

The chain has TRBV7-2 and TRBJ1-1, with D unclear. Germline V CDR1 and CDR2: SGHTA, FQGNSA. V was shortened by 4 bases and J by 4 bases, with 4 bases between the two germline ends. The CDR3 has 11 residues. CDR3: CASSWVTEAFF. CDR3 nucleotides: TGTGCCAGCAGCTGGGTCACTGAAGCTTTCTTT.

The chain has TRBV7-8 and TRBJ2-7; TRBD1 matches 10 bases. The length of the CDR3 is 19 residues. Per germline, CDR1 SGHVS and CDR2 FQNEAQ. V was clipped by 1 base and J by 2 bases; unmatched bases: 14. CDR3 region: CASSLGRWAGQGKTYEQYF. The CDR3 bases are TGTGCCAGCAGCTTAGGTCGGTGGGCGGGACAGGGGAAAACCTACGAGCAGTACTTC.

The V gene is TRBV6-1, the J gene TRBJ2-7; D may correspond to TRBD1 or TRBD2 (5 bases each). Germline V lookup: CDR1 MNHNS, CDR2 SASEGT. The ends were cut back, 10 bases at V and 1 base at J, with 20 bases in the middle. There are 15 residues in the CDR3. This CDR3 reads CAIREPRGYSYEQYF. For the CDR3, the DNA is TGTGCCATCCGGGAACCACGGGGCTATTCCTACGAGCAGTACTTC.

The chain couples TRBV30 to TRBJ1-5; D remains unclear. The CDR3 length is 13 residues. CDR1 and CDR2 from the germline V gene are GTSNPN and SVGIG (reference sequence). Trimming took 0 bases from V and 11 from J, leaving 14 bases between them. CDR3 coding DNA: TGTGCCTGGAGTGTACCTTACCAATCAGCCCAGCATTTT. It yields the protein CAWSVPYQSAQHF.

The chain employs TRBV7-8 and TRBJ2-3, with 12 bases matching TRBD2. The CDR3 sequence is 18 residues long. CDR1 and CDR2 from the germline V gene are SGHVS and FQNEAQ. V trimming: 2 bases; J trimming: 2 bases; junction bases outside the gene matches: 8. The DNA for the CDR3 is TGTGCCAGCAGCTTAACCGTGCCTAGCGGGGGGGACACAGATACGCAGTATTTT. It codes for CASSLTVPSGGDTDTQYF.